This TCR beta chain was identified in a study of blood T cell repertoires in COVID-19. Overall study: The analysed material was cDNA or gDNA that came from T cells, B-cell-depleted T cells, or PBMCs.

The germline CDR1 and CDR2 sequences are SNHLY and FYNNEI. The CDR3 runs 14 residues. Trimming removed 11 bases at V and 3 bases at J, with 14 bases between. As originally analysed: Amplification from reference gene primers served as the basis for estimated nucleated cell counts. Measured with immunoSEQ multiplex PCR; TCRdb has only the in-frame clones, and not every one. The D gene and trimming were derived from the DNA, and the V and J assignments and clone size from that table. Among approximately 69,000 clones, approximately 83% were seen once, and the ten largest hold less than 15%. The sequencing input was peripheral blood. The TCR was taken from a human donor in a cohort sampled during active COVID-19. V usage is TRBV2 and J usage is TRBJ2-6; tentative D call: TRBD1 (6 bases). The CDR3 spells CAGIRDIGANVLTF. CDR3 sequence (DNA): TGTGCCGGGATTAGGGACATTGGGGCCAACGTCCTGACTTTC.